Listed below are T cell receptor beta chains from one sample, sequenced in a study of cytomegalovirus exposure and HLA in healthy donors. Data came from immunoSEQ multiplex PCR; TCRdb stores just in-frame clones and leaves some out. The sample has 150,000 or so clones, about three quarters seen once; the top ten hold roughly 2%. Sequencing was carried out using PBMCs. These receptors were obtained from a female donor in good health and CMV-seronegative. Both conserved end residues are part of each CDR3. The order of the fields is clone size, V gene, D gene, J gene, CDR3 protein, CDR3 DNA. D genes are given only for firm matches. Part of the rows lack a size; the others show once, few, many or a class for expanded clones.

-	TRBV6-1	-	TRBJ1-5	CASSEGWRDQPQHF	TGTGCCAGCAGTGAAGGGTGGCGGGATCAGCCCCAGCATTTT
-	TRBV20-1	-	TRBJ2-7	CSAKISEQYF	TGCAGTGCTAAAATCAGCGAGCAGTACTTC
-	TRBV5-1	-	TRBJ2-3	CASSLGTPTDTQYF	TGCGCCAGCAGCCTCGGGACTCCCACAGATACGCAGTATTTT
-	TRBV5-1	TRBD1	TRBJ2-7	CASSLSGGGYEQYF	TGCGCCAGCAGCTTATCAGGGGGCGGCTACGAGCAGTACTTC
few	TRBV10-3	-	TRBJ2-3	CAISDNSRGYTDTQYF	TGTGCCATCAGTGATAATTCGCGGGGCTACACAGATACGCAGTATTTT
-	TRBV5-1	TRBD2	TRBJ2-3	CASSLARSSGGATDTQYF	TGCGCCAGCAGCTTGGCCCGTTCTAGCGGGGGGGCGACAGATACGCAGTATTTT
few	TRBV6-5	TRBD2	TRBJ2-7	CAIGRGGRSSYEQYF	TGTGCCATCGGACGGGGGGGGCGCAGTTCCTACGAGCAGTACTTC
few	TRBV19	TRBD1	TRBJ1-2	CASSQPGQVYGYTF	TGTGCCAGTAGTCAACCGGGACAGGTCTATGGCTACACCTTC
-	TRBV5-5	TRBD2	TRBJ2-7	CASSPGGAGGYEQYF	TGTGCCAGCAGCCCCGGGGGAGCGGGAGGGTACGAGCAGTACTTC
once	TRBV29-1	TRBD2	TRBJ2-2	CSVEVKAGEAGELFF	TGCAGCGTTGAAGTCAAAGCGGGAGAAGCCGGGGAGCTGTTTTTT
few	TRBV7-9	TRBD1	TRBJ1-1	CASSLGQGASQLGAFF	TGTGCCAGCAGCCTCGGACAGGGGGCAAGCCAGCTAGGAGCTTTCTTT
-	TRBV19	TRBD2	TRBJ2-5	CASSIIAGGMQETQYF	TGTGCCAGTAGTATTATAGCGGGAGGGATGCAAGAGACCCAGTACTTC
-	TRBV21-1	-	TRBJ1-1	CASSGRHRDRGRGKAFF	TGTGCCAGCAGCGGACGACACCGGGACAGGGGGCGCGGGAAAGCTTTCTTT
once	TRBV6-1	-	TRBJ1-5	CASRRTNNQPQHF	TGTGCCAGCAGACGGACAAACAATCAGCCCCAGCATTTT
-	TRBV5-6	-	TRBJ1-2	CASTVWGDNYGYTF	TGTGCCAGCACCGTGTGGGGAGACAACTATGGCTACACCTTC
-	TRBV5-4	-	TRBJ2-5	CASSLKRGGQETQYF	TGTGCCAGCAGCTTGAAGAGAGGAGGCCAAGAGACCCAGTACTTC
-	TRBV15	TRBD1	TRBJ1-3	CATSRDRTGGTGNTIYF	TGTGCCACCAGCAGAGATCGGACAGGGGGGACTGGAAACACCATATATTTT
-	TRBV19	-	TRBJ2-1	CASTPGQRAHNEQFF	TGTGCCAGTACCCCCGGCCAGCGGGCACACAATGAGCAGTTCTTC
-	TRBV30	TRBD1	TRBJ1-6	CAWGTGSSYNSPLHF	TGTGCCTGGGGGACAGGGAGCTCCTATAATTCACCCCTCCACTTT
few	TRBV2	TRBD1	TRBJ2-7	CASSRDRTYEQYF	TGTGCCAGCTCCCGGGACAGGACCTACGAGCAGTACTTC
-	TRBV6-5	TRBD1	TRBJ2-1	CASSSGTGINEQFF	TGTGCCAGCAGTTCCGGGACAGGGATCAATGAGCAGTTCTTC
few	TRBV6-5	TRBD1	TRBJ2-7	CASRRGQGTYEQYF	TGTGCCAGCAGACGCGGACAGGGTACCTACGAGCAGTACTTC
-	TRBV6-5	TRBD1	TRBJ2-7	CASTSGTGRYEQYF	TGTGCCAGCACCTCCGGGACAGGGAGATACGAGCAGTACTTC
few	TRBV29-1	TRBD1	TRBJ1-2	CSGGQGAHGYTF	TGCAGCGGAGGACAGGGGGCGCATGGCTACACCTTC
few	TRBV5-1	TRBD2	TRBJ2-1	CASSPGGSYNEQFF	TGCGCCAGCAGCCCGGGGGGCTCCTACAATGAGCAGTTCTTC
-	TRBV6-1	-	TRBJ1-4	CASSDFRSYNEKLFF	TGTGCCAGCAGTGACTTCCGATCCTATAATGAAAAACTGTTTTTT
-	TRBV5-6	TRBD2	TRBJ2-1	CASSRDYLGNEQFF	TGTGCCAGCAGCCGGGACTACCTGGGGAATGAGCAGTTCTTC
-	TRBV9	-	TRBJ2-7	CASAEQGSLEQYF	TGTGCCAGCGCTGAGCAGGGCTCCCTCGAGCAGTACTTC
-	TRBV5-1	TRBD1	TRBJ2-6	CASSLSGTGGYLTSGANVLTF	TGCGCCAGCAGCTTATCCGGGACAGGGGGCTACCTTACCTCTGGGGCCAACGTCCTGACTTTC
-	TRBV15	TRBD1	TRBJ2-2	CATRTTGGSGGELFF	TGTGCCACCAGAACTACAGGGGGCTCTGGCGGGGAGCTGTTTTTT
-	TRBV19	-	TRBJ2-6	CASGRTHSGANVLTF	TGTGCCAGTGGAAGGACTCACTCTGGGGCCAACGTCCTGACTTTC
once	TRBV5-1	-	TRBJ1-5	CASSYGPGDQPQHF	TGCGCCAGCAGCTACGGGCCCGGGGATCAGCCCCAGCATTTT
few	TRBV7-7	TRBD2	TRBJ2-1	CASSLGGGGRNEQFF	TGTGCCAGCAGCTTAGGGGGCGGGGGGCGAAATGAGCAGTTCTTC
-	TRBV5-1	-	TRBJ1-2	CASSLDQGAYGYTF	TGCGCCAGCAGCTTGGACCAGGGCGCATATGGCTACACCTTC
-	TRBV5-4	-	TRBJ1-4	CASSLKVGGNEKLFF	TGTGCCAGCAGCTTGAAGGTGGGGGGGAATGAAAAACTGTTTTTT
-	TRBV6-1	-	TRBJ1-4	CASSAGTISEKLFF	TGTGCCAGCAGTGCAGGGACTATAAGTGAAAAACTGTTTTTT
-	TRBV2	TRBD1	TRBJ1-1	CASTQGQNPSEAFF	TGTGCCAGCACCCAGGGACAGAACCCTTCTGAAGCTTTCTTT
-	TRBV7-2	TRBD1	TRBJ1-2	CASSPTGAYGYTF	TGTGCCAGCAGCCCGACAGGGGCGTATGGCTACACCTTC
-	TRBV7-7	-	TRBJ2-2	CASSLDSLTGELFF	TGTGCCAGCAGCTTAGATTCACTTACCGGGGAGCTGTTTTTT
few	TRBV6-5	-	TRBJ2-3	CASRRADTQYF	TGTGCCAGCAGGCGAGCAGATACGCAGTATTTT
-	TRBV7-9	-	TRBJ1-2	CASSLTGYGYTF	TGTGCCAGCAGCTTAACAGGGTATGGCTACACCTTC
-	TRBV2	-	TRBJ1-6	CASSGQASSYNSPLHF	TGTGCCAGCAGCGGTCAGGCGAGCTCCTATAATTCACCCCTCCACTTT
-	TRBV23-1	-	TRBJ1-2	CASSQSIGQRDGYTF	TGCGCCAGCAGTCAATCGATAGGGCAGCGGGATGGCTACACCTTC
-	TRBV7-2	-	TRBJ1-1	CASSPPDRKAEAFF	TGTGCCAGCAGCCCCCCCGACAGGAAGGCTGAAGCTTTCTTT
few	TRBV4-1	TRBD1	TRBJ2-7	CASSRPGTGVSYEQYF	TGCGCCAGCAGCCGCCCGGGGACAGGGGTATCCTACGAGCAGTACTTC
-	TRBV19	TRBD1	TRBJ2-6	CASSITGAGANVLTF	TGTGCCAGTAGTATAACAGGGGCTGGGGCCAACGTCCTGACTTTC
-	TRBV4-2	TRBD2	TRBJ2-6	CASSPASGGVSGANVLTF	TGTGCCAGCAGTCCAGCTAGCGGGGGAGTATCTGGGGCCAACGTCCTGACTTTC
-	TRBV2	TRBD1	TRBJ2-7	CASSEVRGQGVGEQYF	TGTGCCAGCAGTGAAGTACGGGGACAGGGAGTAGGCGAGCAGTACTTC
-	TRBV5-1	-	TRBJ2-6	CASSLGLAGANVLTF	TGCGCCAGCAGCTTGGGTTTAGCCGGGGCCAACGTCCTGACTTTC
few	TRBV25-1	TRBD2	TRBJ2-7	CASSSRGSWYEQYF	TGTGCCAGCAGTTCGCGGGGGAGCTGGTACGAGCAGTACTTC
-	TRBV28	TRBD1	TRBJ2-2	CATPAGTANTGELFF	TGTGCCACGCCCGCCGGGACAGCGAACACCGGGGAGCTGTTTTTT
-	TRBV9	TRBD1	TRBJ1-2	CASSVDTGGLGYTF	TGTGCCAGCAGCGTAGACACAGGGGGCCTTGGCTACACCTTC